Sequencing of this T cell receptor beta chain was carried out in a study of T cells after posttransplantation cyclophosphamide. Libraries were prepared by immunoSEQ multiplex PCR; TCRdb keeps only in-frame clonotypes and omits some of them. The data contain about 20,000 clones, 80% to 90% of them seen just once; the ten biggest clones take up 8.2%. Methotrexate plus calcineurin inhibitor accompanied controls' myeloablative marrow transplants; sampling was 1 year later. Trimming at V came to 0 bases and at J to 2 bases, leaving 5 bases not matched to a gene. The germline gives CDR1 SGDLS, CDR2 YYNGEE. This CDR3 spans 15 amino acids.

This clonotype was obtained from a female patient aged 50-60 years who received an allogeneic stem cell transplant from an unrelated donor, was CMV-positive, and had chronic GVHD only. The graft donor may be the source of some T cells. The material was PBMCs, obtained after an allogeneic stem cell transplant with a calcineurin inhibitor and methotrexate. The chain recombines TRBV9 with TRBJ2-7; 7 bases align to TRBD1. Here the CDR3 reads CASSVDTGVTYEQYF. CDR3 DNA: TGTGCCAGCAGCGTAGATACAGGGGTTACCTACGAGCAGTACTTC.